This is a list of T cell receptor beta chains from one sample in a study of identical twins. From the 5' RACE reads, TCRdb called clonotypes with MiXCR, one entry per CDR3 protein. The sample yields 210,000 or so distinct CDR3 sequences, around 6.9% seen once. The sample was also reused in another study, on yellow fever vaccine responses in identical twins.

Sequenced input: memory (CD45RO+) T cells sorted from blood. Receptor source: a woman aged 18-30 years in good health. CDR3s include the opening cysteine and the closing phenylalanine or tryptophan. Each record gives: clone size, V gene, D gene, J gene, CDR3 DNA, CDR3 protein. D genes are given only for firm matches. Where a row states a size, it is once, few, many or the class of an expanded clone; other rows omit it.

>many|TRBV4-2|-|TRBJ2-5
TGTGCCAGCAGCCAAGGTCCCGGAGAGACCCAGTACTTC
CASSQGPGETQYF
>-|TRBV6-2/TRBV6-3|TRBD1|TRBJ2-5
TGTGCCAGCAGTTACGGCGACAGGGAGTCGGAGACCCAGTACTTC
CASSYGDRESETQYF
>few|TRBV20-1|TRBD2|TRBJ2-3
TGCAGTGCTAGAGATGAAACTAGCGGGGAAACAGATACGCAGTATTTT
CSARDETSGETDTQYF
>many|TRBV3-1|TRBD1|TRBJ1-5
TGTGCCAGCAGCGGGACAGGGGGCAATCAGCCCCAGCATTTT
CASSGTGGNQPQHF
>few|TRBV7-9|TRBD2|TRBJ2-1
TGTGCGGGGCGGGGGGCGCTCAATGAGCAGTTCTTC
CAGRGALNEQFF
>few|TRBV2|TRBD2|TRBJ2-7
TGTGCCAGCAGCGAGGGACTAGCAAAGAACGAGCAGTACTTC
CASSEGLAKNEQYF
>few|TRBV5-6|-|TRBJ2-1
TGTGCCAGCAGCTTCGGACAGAAGAACTACAATGAGCAGTTCTTC
CASSFGQKNYNEQFF
>-|TRBV13|-|TRBJ1-4
TGTGCCAGCAGCTTCAGTCCCACCAATGAAAAACTGTTTTTT
CASSFSPTNEKLFF
>many|TRBV3-1|TRBD1|TRBJ1-3
TGTGCCAGCAGCAAACAGGGGGCGGAAGGAAACACCATATATTTT
CASSKQGAEGNTIYF
>-|TRBV5-5|-|TRBJ2-5
TGTGCCAGCAGCCGGACCAGTCAAGAGACCCAGTACTTC
CASSRTSQETQYF
>many|TRBV5-1|-|TRBJ1-4
TGCGCCAGCAGCCGCTCATCGAACCTTGCAACTAATGAAAAACTGTTTTTT
CASSRSSNLATNEKLFF
>many|TRBV20-1|-|TRBJ1-6
TGCAGTGCGGAGGGACATGATAATTCACCCCTCCACTTT
CSAEGHDNSPLHF
>few|TRBV12-3/TRBV12-4|-|TRBJ2-5
TGTGCCAGCAGTTTAGCAGGTAGCGGCCAAGAGACCCAGTACTTC
CASSLAGSGQETQYF
>-|TRBV30|-|TRBJ1-1
TGTGCCTGGAAGCGGGCTGAAGCTTTCTTT
CAWKRAEAFF
>many|TRBV4-3|-|TRBJ2-7
TGCGCCAGCAGCCAGAAACAGGGAGGGGGCTACGAGCAGTACTTC
CASSQKQGGGYEQYF
>-|TRBV12-3/TRBV12-4|TRBD2|TRBJ2-3
TGTGCCAGCTCTCCGGGGAGGACTCTAGCGGGCACAGATACGCAGTATTTT
CASSPGRTLAGTDTQYF
>once|TRBV11-2|-|TRBJ1-1
TGTGCCAGCAGCCCAGGGCAGGCGGCCTCCACTGAAGCTTTCTTT
CASSPGQAASTEAFF
>-|TRBV27|-|TRBJ2-5
TGTGCCAGCAGTTTCCTTCCCACTAGGAGCGAGACCCAGTACTTC
CASSFLPTRSETQYF